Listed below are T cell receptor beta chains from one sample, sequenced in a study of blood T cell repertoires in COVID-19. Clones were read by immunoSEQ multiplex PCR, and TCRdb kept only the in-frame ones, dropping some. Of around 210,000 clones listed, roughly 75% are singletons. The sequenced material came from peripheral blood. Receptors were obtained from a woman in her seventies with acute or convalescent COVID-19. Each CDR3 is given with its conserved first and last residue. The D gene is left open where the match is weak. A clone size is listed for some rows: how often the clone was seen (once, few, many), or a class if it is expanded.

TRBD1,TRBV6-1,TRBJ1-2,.,CASSEATGLGGYTF,TGTGCCAGCAGTGAAGCGACAGGGTTGGGGGGCTACACCTTC
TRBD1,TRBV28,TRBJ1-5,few,CASSWDRGNQPQHF,TGTGCCAGCAGTTGGGACAGGGGCAATCAGCCCCAGCATTTT
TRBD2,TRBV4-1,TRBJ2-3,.,CASSQDAPSGSTDTQYF,TGCGCCAGCAGCCAAGACGCGCCTAGCGGGAGCACAGATACGCAGTATTTT
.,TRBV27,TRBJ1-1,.,CASSLRAGNTEAFF,TGTGCCAGCAGTTTAAGGGCGGGGAACACTGAAGCTTTCTTT
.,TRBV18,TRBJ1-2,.,CASSPPTGSYGYTF,TGTGCCAGCTCACCACCGACAGGATCTTATGGCTACACCTTC
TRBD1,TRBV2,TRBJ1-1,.,CASRTGTGMSEAFF,TGTGCCAGCAGGACCGGGACAGGGATGAGTGAAGCTTTCTTT
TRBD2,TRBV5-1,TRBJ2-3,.,CASSLAGLAGGFPADTQYF,TGCGCCAGCAGCTTGGCGGGACTAGCGGGAGGGTTCCCCGCAGATACGCAGTATTTT
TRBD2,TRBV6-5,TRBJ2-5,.,CASSYSGGAIRETQYF,TGTGCCAGCAGTTACTCGGGAGGGGCAATCCGGGAGACCCAGTACTTC
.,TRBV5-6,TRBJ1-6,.,CASSPRTGGYNSPLHF,TGTGCCAGCAGCCCTAGGACGGGAGGCTATAATTCACCCCTCCACTTT
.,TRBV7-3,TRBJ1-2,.,CASSLTAAYGYTF,TGTGCCAGCAGCTTGACAGCCGCCTATGGCTACACCTTC
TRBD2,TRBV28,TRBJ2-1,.,CASKGAGELTSYNEQFF,TGTGCCAGCAAAGGAGCGGGAGAGTTAACGTCCTACAATGAGCAGTTCTTC
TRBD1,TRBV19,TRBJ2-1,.,CASMGPGQGGNEQFF,TGTGCCAGTATGGGACCGGGACAGGGGGGCAATGAGCAGTTCTTC
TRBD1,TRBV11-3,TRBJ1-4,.,CASSLASTGRATNEKLFF,TGTGCCAGCAGCTTAGCCTCGACAGGGCGAGCGACTAATGAAAAACTGTTTTTT
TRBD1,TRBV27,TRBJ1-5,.,CASSPGQVGNQPQHF,TGTGCCAGCAGCCCCGGACAGGTTGGCAATCAGCCCCAGCATTTT
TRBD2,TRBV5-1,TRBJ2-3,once,CASSSGTSGSTDTQYF,TGCGCCAGCAGCTCTGGGACTAGCGGGAGCACAGATACGCAGTATTTT
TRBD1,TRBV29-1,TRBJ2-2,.,CSVDKDRGHTGELFF,TGCAGCGTTGATAAGGACAGGGGGCATACCGGGGAGCTGTTTTTT
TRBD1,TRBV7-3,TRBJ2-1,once,CASTGQGYYEQFF,TGTGCCAGCACGGGACAGGGATATTATGAGCAGTTCTTC
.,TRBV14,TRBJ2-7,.,CASSQVVGVGYEQYF,TGTGCCAGCAGCCAAGTTGTAGGGGTCGGCTACGAGCAGTACTTC
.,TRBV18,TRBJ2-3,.,CASSPESLDTQYF,TGTGCCAGCTCACCAGAAAGCCTGGATACGCAGTATTTT
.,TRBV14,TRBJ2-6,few,CASSPLSSGANVLTF,TGTGCCAGCAGCCCGCTTAGCTCTGGGGCCAACGTCCTGACTTTC
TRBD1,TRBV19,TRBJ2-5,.,CASSIGRTGSAETQYF,TGTGCCAGTAGTATAGGGCGGACAGGGTCGGCAGAGACCCAGTACTTC
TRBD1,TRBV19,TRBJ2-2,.,CATRQGRVGELFF,TGTGCCACCAGACAGGGGCGGGTCGGGGAGCTGTTTTTT